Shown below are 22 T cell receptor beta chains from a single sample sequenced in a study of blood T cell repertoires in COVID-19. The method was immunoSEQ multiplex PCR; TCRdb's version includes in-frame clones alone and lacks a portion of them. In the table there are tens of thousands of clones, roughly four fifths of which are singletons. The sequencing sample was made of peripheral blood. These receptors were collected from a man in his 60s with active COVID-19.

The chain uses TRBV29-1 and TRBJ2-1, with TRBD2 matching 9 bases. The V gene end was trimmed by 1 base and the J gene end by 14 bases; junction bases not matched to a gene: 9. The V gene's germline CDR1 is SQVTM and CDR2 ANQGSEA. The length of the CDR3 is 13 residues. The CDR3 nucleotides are TGCAGCGTTGAAGTCAGTAGCGGGGGCCCCGAGTTCTTC. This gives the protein CSVEVSSGGPEFF.

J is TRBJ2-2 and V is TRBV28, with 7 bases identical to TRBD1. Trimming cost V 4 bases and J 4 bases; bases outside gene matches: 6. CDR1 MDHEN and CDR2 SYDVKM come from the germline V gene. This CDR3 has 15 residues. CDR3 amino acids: CASSSPGQSTGELFF. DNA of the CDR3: TGTGCCAGCAGTTCGCCGGGACAGTCCACCGGGGAGCTGTTTTTT. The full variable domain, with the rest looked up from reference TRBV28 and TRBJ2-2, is DVKVTQSSRYLVKRTGEKVFLECVQDMDHENMFWYRQDPGLGLRLIYFSYDVKMKEKGDIPEGYSVSREKKERFSLILESASTNQTSMYLCASSSPGQSTGELFFGEGSRLTVL.

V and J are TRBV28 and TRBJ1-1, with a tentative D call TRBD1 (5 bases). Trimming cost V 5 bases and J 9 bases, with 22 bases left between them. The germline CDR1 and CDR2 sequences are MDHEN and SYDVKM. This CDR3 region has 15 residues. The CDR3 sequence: CASSPAGQGWKQAFF. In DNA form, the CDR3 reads TGTGCCAGCAGTCCGGCGGGGCAGGGATGGAAACAAGCTTTCTTT.

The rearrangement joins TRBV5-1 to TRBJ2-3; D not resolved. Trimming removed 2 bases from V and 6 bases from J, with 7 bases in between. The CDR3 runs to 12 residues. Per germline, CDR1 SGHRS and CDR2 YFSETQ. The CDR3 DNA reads TGCGCCAGCAGCTTTTATTCCGATACGCAGTATTTT. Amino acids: CASSFYSDTQYF.

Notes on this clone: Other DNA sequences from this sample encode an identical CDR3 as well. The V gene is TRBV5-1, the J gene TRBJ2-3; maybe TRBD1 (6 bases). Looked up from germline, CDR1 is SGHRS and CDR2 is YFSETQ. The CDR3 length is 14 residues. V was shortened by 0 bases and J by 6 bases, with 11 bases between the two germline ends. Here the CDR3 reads CASSLGGRQDTQYF. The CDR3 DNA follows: TGCGCCAGCAGCTTGGGGGGGCGCCAGGATACGCAGTATTTT.

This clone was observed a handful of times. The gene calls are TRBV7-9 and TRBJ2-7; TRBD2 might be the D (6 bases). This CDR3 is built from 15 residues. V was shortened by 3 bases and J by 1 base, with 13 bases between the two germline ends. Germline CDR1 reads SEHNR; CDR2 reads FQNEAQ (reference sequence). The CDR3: CASSFSLDYSYEQYF. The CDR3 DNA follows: TGTGCCAGCAGCTTCTCACTGGACTATTCCTACGAGCAGTACTTC.

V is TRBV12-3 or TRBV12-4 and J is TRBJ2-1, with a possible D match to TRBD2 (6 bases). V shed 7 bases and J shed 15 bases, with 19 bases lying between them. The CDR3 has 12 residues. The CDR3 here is CASTGAGFSPFF. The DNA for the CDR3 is TGTGCCAGCACTGGGGCGGGGTTTTCCCCGTTCTTC.

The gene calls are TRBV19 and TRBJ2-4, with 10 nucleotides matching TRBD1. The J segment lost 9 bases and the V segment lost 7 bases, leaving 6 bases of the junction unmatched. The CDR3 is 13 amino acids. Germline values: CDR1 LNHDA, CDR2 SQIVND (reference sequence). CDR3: CASNSGTGVIQYF. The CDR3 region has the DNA TGTGCCAGTAATTCCGGGACAGGGGTCATTCAGTACTTC.

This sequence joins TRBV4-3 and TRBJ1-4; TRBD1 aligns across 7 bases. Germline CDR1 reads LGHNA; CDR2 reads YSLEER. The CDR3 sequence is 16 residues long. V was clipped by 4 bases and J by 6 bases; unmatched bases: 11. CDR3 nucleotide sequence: TGCGCCAGCAGCCCGACAGGGAATAGGGGACATGAAAAACTGTTTTTT. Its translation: CASSPTGNRGHEKLFF.

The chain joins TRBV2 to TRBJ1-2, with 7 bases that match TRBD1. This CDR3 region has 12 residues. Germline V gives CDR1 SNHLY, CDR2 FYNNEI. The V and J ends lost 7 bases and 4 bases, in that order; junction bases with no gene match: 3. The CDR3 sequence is CASKGTAYGYTF. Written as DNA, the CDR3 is TGTGCCAGCAAGGGGACAGCCTATGGCTACACCTTC.

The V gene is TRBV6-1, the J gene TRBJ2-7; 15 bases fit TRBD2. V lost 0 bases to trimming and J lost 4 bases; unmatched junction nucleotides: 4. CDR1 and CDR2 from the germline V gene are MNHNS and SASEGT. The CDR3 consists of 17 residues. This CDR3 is CASSEAGLAGGPYEQYF. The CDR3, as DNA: TGTGCCAGCAGTGAAGCCGGACTAGCGGGAGGGCCGTACGAGCAGTACTTC.

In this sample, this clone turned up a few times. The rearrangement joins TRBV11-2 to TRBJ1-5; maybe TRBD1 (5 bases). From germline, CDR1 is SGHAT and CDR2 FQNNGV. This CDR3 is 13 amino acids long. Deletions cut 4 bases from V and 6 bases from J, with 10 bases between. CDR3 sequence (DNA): TGTGCCAGCAGCTCCACCCAGGGTCAGCCCCAGCATTTT. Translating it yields CASSSTQGQPQHF.

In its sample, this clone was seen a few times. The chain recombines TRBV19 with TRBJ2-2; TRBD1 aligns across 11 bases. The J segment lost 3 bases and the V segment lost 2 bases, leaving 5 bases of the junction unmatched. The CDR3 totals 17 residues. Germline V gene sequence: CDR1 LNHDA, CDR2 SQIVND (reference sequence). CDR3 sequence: CASSILPGQGDTGELFF. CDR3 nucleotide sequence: TGTGCCAGTAGTATATTACCGGGACAGGGGGACACCGGGGAGCTGTTTTTT. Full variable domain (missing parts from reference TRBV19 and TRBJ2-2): DGGITQSPKYLFRKEGQNVTLSCEQNLNHDAMYWYRQDPGQGLRLIYYSQIVNDFQKGDIAEGYSVSREKKESFPLTVTSAQKNPTAFYLCASSILPGQGDTGELFFGEGSRLTVL.

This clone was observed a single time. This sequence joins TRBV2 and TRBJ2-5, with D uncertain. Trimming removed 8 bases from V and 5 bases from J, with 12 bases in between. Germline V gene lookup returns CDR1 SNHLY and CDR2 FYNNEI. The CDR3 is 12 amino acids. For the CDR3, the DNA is TGTGCCAGCTCGGAGTATTGGGAGACCCAGTACTTC. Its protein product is CASSEYWETQYF.

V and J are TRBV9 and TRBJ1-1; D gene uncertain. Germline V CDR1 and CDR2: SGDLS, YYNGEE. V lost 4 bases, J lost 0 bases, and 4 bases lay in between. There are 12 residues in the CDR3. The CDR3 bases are TGTGCCAGCAGCAATATGAACACTGAAGCTTTCTTT. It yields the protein CASSNMNTEAFF.

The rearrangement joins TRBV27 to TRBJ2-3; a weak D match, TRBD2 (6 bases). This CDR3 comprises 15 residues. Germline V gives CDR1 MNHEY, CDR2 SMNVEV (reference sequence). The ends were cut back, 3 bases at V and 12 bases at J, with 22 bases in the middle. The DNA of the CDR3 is TGTGCCAGCAGTTTGAGTAATCCAGGAGGGGTACCCCAGTATTTT. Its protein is CASSLSNPGGVPQYF.

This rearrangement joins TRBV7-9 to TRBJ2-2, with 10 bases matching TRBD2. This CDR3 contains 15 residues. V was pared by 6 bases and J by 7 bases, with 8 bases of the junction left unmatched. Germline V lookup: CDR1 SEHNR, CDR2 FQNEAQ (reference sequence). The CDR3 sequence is CASRPSGSSGGELFF. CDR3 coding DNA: TGTGCCAGCAGGCCTAGCGGGAGTTCGGGCGGGGAGCTGTTTTTT.

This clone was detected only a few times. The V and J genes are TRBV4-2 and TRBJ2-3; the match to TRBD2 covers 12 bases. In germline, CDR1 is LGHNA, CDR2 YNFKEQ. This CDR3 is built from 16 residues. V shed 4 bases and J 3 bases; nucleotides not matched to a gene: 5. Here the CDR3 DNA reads TGTGCCAGCAGCCCCCGGACTAGCGGGAATACAGATACGCAGTATTTT. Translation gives CASSPRTSGNTDTQYF.

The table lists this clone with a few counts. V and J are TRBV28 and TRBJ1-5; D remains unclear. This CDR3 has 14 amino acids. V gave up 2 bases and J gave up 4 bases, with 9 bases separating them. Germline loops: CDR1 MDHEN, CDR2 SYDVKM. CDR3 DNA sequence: TGTGCCAGCAGTTTAACCCGCGGGAATCAGCCCCAGCATTTT. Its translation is CASSLTRGNQPQHF.

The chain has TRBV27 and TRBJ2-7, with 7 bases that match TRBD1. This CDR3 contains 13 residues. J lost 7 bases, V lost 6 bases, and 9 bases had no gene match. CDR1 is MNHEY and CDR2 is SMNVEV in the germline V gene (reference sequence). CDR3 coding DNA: TGTGCCAGCAGAGGGACAGCTACCTTGGAGCAGTACTTC. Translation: CASRGTATLEQYF.

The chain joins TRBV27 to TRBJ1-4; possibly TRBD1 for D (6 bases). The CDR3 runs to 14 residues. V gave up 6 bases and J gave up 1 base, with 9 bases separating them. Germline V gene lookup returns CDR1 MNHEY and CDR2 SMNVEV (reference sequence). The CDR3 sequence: CASRWGQTNEKLFF. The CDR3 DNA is TGTGCCAGCAGGTGGGGGCAAACTAATGAAAAACTGTTTTTT.

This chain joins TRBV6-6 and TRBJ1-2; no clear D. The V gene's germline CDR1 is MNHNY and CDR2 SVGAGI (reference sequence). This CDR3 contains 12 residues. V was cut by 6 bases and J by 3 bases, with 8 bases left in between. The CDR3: CASRGAHYGYTF. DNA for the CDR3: TGTGCCAGCAGGGGAGCACACTATGGCTACACCTTC.